Shown below are 12 T cell receptor beta chains from a single sample sequenced in a study of blood T cell repertoires in COVID-19. Sequencing used immunoSEQ multiplex PCR; TCRdb keeps in-frame clones, though not all of them. The sample shows 15,000 to 16,000 clones, about 80% of them seen only once. Sequencing input: peripheral blood. These receptors all stem from a man aged 70 or older with active or convalescent COVID-19.

The rearrangement links TRBV5-4 to TRBJ2-2; D possibly corresponds to TRBD2 (5 bases). The CDR3 has 14 residues. V was pared by 4 bases and J by 8 bases, with 15 bases between. Germline V gene lookup returns CDR1 SGHNT and CDR2 YYREEE (reference sequence). Here the CDR3 reads CASSPGIHEGELFF. The CDR3 DNA reads as TGTGCCAGCAGCCCCGGGATTCATGAAGGGGAGCTGTTTTTT. The variable domain in full, completed from reference TRBV5-4 and TRBJ2-2, reads ETGVTQSPTHLIKTRGQQVTLRCSSQSGHNTVSWYQQALGQGPQFIFQYYREEENGRGNFPPRFSGLQFPNYSSELNVNALELDDSALYLCASSPGIHEGELFFGEGSRLTVL.

The chain joins TRBV9 to TRBJ2-1; 8 bases map to TRBD2. The CDR3 is made up of 15 amino acids. Germline CDR1 reads SGDLS; CDR2 reads YYNGEE. V shed 4 bases, J shed 7 bases, and the junction held 10 bases outside the gene matches. The CDR3 DNA reads as TGTGCCAGCAGCACACAGAGCCGGGGGGGTAATGAGCAGTTCTTC. Its translation: CASSTQSRGGNEQFF.

The chain recombines TRBV29-1 with TRBJ2-7; 8 nucleotides align to TRBD1. The germline gives CDR1 SQVTM, CDR2 ANQGSEA. CDR3 length: 12 residues. The V gene end was trimmed by 3 bases and the J gene end by 7 bases; junction bases not matched to a gene: 5. CDR3 nucleotides: TGCAGCGTTGAGACAGGGGTGAGGGAGCAGTACTTC. Encoded protein: CSVETGVREQYF.

The chain recombines TRBV6-5 with TRBJ1-4, with D unresolved. Trimming removed 2 bases at V and 4 bases at J, with 11 bases between. CDR3 length equals 15 residues. The germline CDR1 and CDR2 sequences are MNHEY and SVGAGI. CDR3 amino acids: CASSYQVGFNEKLFF. DNA for the CDR3: TGTGCCAGCAGTTACCAGGTTGGGTTTAATGAAAAACTGTTTTTT.

The chain couples TRBV6-4 to TRBJ2-1; 12 bases fit TRBD1. Trimming cost V 3 bases and J 7 bases; bases outside gene matches: 7. Looked up from germline, CDR1 is MRHNA and CDR2 is SNTAGT. The CDR3 contains 16 residues. The CDR3 region is CASSEYGTGGKNEQFF. In nucleotides, the CDR3 is TGTGCCAGCAGTGAGTACGGGACAGGGGGCAAGAATGAGCAGTTCTTC.

J is TRBJ2-5 and V is TRBV4-3; possibly TRBD1 for D (5 bases). CDR3 size: 15 residues. CDR1 and CDR2 from the germline V gene are LGHNA and YSLEER. V was clipped by 0 bases and J by 5 bases, with 13 bases between them. CDR3 loop: CASSQDRWGVETQYF. The CDR3 DNA reads TGCGCCAGCAGCCAAGATCGATGGGGCGTGGAGACCCAGTACTTC.

This sequence joins TRBV5-3 and TRBJ1-2, with 9 bases identical to TRBD1. TRBV5-3 is marked as an open reading frame, function uncertain. The CDR3 runs to 13 residues. V shed 3 bases and J 5 bases; nucleotides not matched to a gene: 2. The CDR3 loop reads CARSSGQGYGYTF. Here the CDR3 DNA reads TGTGCCAGAAGCTCGGGACAGGGATATGGCTACACCTTC.

The V gene is TRBV30, the J gene TRBJ1-6, with D perhaps TRBD1 (6 bases). V lost 5 bases and J 11 bases, leaving 19 bases between the germline ends. The CDR3 extends over 14 amino acids. Germline CDR1 and CDR2: GTSNPN and SVGIG (reference sequence). The CDR3 loop is CAWVAGRGGTPLHF. Here the CDR3 DNA reads TGTGCCTGGGTCGCCGGGAGGGGGGGGACACCCCTCCACTTT.

The gene calls are TRBV5-1 and TRBJ1-1; maybe TRBD1 (5 bases). The CDR3 totals 16 residues. The germline CDR1 and CDR2 sequences are SGHRS and YFSETQ. The germline V and J ends were trimmed by 1 base and 3 bases, with 16 bases remaining between them. CDR3 loop: CASSLNPDIRDTEAFF. In DNA, the CDR3 is TGCGCCAGCAGCTTGAACCCGGACATCCGGGACACTGAAGCTTTCTTT.

The chain combines TRBV7-9 with TRBJ1-4, with 8 nucleotides matching TRBD1. The CDR3 sequence is 15 residues long. With V trimmed by 5 bases and J by 8 bases, 10 bases remained unmatched. Germline-derived CDR1 and CDR2 are SEHNR and FQNEAQ (reference sequence). The CDR3 DNA sequence: TGTGCCAGCAGCCCAAGGACAGGGAATAGGGAAAAACTGTTTTTT. Its protein product is CASSPRTGNREKLFF.

The chain links TRBV5-1 to TRBJ2-7; TRBD2 might be the D (6 bases). Between the trimmed V and J ends, which lost 2 bases and 7 bases, there was a span of 13 bases. Per the germline V gene, CDR1 is SGHRS and CDR2 is YFSETQ. This CDR3 has 13 amino acids. DNA for the CDR3: TGCGCCAGCAGCTTAGGAGGGGACGAAGAGCAGTACTTC. It translates to CASSLGGDEEQYF. The complete variable domain, with remaining parts taken from reference TRBV5-1 and TRBJ2-7, reads KAGVTQTPRYLIKTRGQQVTLSCSPISGHRSVSWYQQTPGQGLQFLFEYFSETQRNKGNFPGRFSGRQFSNSRSEMNVSTLELGDSALYLCASSLGGDEEQYFGPGTRLTVT.

The chain recombines TRBV5-4 with TRBJ2-3, with 8 bases matching TRBD2. This CDR3 region has 18 residues. Germline values: CDR1 SGHNT, CDR2 YYREEE (reference sequence). The V segment lost 0 bases and the J segment 1 base; nucleotides outside the gene matches: 10. CDR3 region: CASSLEGTRSPGTDTQYF. For the CDR3, the DNA is TGTGCCAGCAGCTTGGAAGGGACTAGGTCTCCTGGCACAGATACGCAGTATTTT.